The following is a T cell receptor (beta chain) sequence with its context. This record belongs to a study of shared clonotypes between healthy human individuals. CD45RO negativity and positive selection for CCR7 defined naive CD8 cells, a population that excluded terminally differentiated effector memory CD45RA+ cells. The CDR3 runs 14 residues. V was pared by 6 bases and J by 4 bases, with 15 bases between. Germline V gene lookup returns CDR1 WSHSY and CDR2 SAAADI. Libraries were prepared by immunoSEQ multiplex PCR; TCRdb keeps only in-frame clonotypes and omits some of them. The profile covers 1.5 million to 2.5 million clones, with approximately 95% appearing a single time and approximately 1% taken by the ten largest.

This clonotype was sampled from a man between 18 and 29 years old in good health. The sequenced sample consisted of naive CD8+ T cells sorted from blood. The J gene is TRBJ1-1, the V gene TRBV10-2; D gene unclear. The CDR3 DNA sequence: TGCGCCAGCAGCCCGGGCTGGGCGATCACTGAAGCTTTCTTT. Amino acid sequence: CASSPGWAITEAFF.